This T cell receptor (beta chain) derives from a study of cytomegalovirus exposure and HLA in healthy donors (dated by TCRdb to the late 2010s). About the full investigation: According to an earlier analysis of 587 of the donors, some 180 million T cells yielded approximately 120 million unique TCR beta sequences and about 280 Gb of sequence data. All discovery cohort repertoires had been generated using a single sequencing platform. The number of donors typed differed by locus, with 629-630 for A, B, C, DRB1 and DQB1, roughly 520 for DQA1, some 570 for DPA1, and some 440 for DPB1. To predict cytomegalovirus infection status, the study combined high-throughput TCR immunosequencing, statistical association of individual TCRs with disease status, and machine learning. A separate validation cohort of roughly 120 different subjects was used in addition to the roughly 620-subject first cohort. To decide whether each TCR beta V gene segment behaved as functional or pseudogenic, an earlier analysis of nearly 600 of the donors relied on high-throughput TCR beta sequencing. Among 300 to 500 genotyped donors of the cohort, an average of around 250,000 unique TCR beta nucleotide sequences was sequenced per donor, of which about 19% were non-productive. Both class I and class II loci were covered by HLA typing, at four-digit resolution. The study used immunosequencing to profile the T cell repertoires of 666 subjects and linked those repertoires to cytomegalovirus serostatus. Four to six DR-DQ haplotypes were handled as single units for association and clustering because linkage in the cohort was strong. In the later analysis, no new phenotypic data were used to find candidate immune exposures; instead, reliance was placed on TCR beta sequences and their occurrence across donors. In a later analysis, previously published TCR beta repertoires from 600 to 850 donors were re-analyzed and high-resolution HLA genotyping was added so that TCR occurrence patterns could be studied. Alongside the repertoire data, information on donor age, sex, ethnicity and CMV serostatus was compiled. Genome-wide SNP genotypes for about three fifths of the roughly 670 donors were used in a later genetic analysis, which treated that subset as a discovery cohort. Roughly 300 gigabases of sequencing data and tens of millions of unique TCR sequences made up an early release that covered fewer than 650 HLA-typed donors. Among the roughly 400 genotyped donors, 81% belonged to the genetic ancestry cluster associated with self-reported Caucasian donors. The study aimed to test whether cataloging public T cell receptors could reveal signatures of past pathogen exposure.

The cohort was made up of under 800 healthy bone marrow donors. All cohort members were sampled while nominally healthy, although unrecorded immune exposures were likely present. The donor tested CMV seropositive and was one of the 289 seropositive cohort members. Each donor provided a peripheral blood sample, and peripheral blood mononuclear cells were used for TCR beta sequencing. The Qiagen DNeasy Blood Extraction Kit was used to extract genomic DNA from the blood cell samples. V loses 1 base at its end and J loses 4 bases; junction bases beyond the gene matches: 6. According to the germline V gene, CDR1 reads LGHNA and CDR2 reads YNFKEQ. The CDR3 holds 15 amino acids from the cysteine to the phenylalanine. The only DNA kept is the CDR3, 45 bases in frame from the first base. As regards this clone: It has no known antigen specificity. It has no much larger one-base neighbor in the sample; base qualities were not kept.

The library was produced with the immunoSEQ multiplex PCR assay. The multiplex PCR relied on a mix of 60 forward primers for TCR Vbeta segments and 13 reverse primers for TCR Jbeta segments. A multiplex PCR assay on genomic DNA amplified the CDR3 region of rearranged TCR beta genes. The Illumina HiSeq System was used to sequence the amplified TCR beta libraries as 87-base-pair reads. The study's processing was this. A later analysis counted some 74 million unique TCR beta chains across the 690 or so repertoires, and approximately 11 million of these chains were shared by at least two donors. To remove PCR and sequencing errors, raw reads were error-corrected and collapsed into unique sequences using a nearest-neighbor algorithm that merged closely related sequences. Alignment of CDR3 sequences to IMGT reference sequences was used to assign V, D and J gene segments. For a sequence to be retained, at least a six-nucleotide match to both a V gene segment and a J gene segment was required. A rearrangement was called productive if the CDR3 had no stop codons and remained in frame with V and J, and every other rearrangement was called non-productive. CDR3 was defined by IMGT convention, running from the second conserved V-encoded cysteine to the conserved J-encoded phenylalanine. The earlier analysis of some 540 of the donors excluded any sequence lacking an unambiguous match to a single V gene segment. An earlier analysis of around 600 of the donors classified V segments as functional when productive rearrangements were above 56.7% and as segregating when the standard deviation between donors was above 5%. To diagnose cytomegalovirus status from the catalog of TCR beta chain sequences, a statistical classification framework was built. In a later analysis, TCR nucleotide sequences were compared against IMGT/GENE-DB human TR gene sequences so that V and J genes could be assigned. The TCRdist pipeline was used in a later analysis to assign CDR3 sequences and most-parsimonious VDJ recombination scenarios. A later analysis defined each TCR beta chain by its CDR3 amino acid sequence plus V-gene family, and excluded reads lacking a unique V-gene family. As a way to deal with suspected cross-contamination and a sequencing artifact, a later analysis dropped 450 to 600 nucleotide sequences that were highly shared and had low generation probability. For each public chain, a later analysis derived a clonal expansion index from normalized ranks of inferred template counts within each repertoire. A later analysis computed generation probabilities with a VDJ recombination model fitted to out-of-frame rearrangements, and checked the results against IGoR. Hypergeometric tests were used in a later analysis to score TCR-TCR, TCR-HLA and TCR-CMV co-occurrence, with a repertoire-size bias correction applied to the TCR pairs. To estimate false discovery rates, a later analysis permuted the HLA or CMV assignments 20 times. In a later analysis, co-occurring TCRs were grouped using DBSCAN, with TCRdist sequence similarity added in when clustering inside HLA-allele-positive subsets. Repertoires with fewer than 30,000 or more than 120,000 public chains were left out of co-occurrence clustering, as were a few repertoires with anomalous nucleotide sharing. The immuneACCESS repertoire file appears here via TCRdb, limited to in-frame rearrangements. These files lack a portion of the clones; in checked studies, under half of the deficit traces to unresolved V genes, and the cause of the others is not known. V, J and clone size are those of that table, while D and trimming were read from the DNA. The table for this sample lists 150,000 to 200,000 clones; roughly four fifths of them were counted only once. The ten largest clones capture approximately 1% of the sample.

The research as a whole found: In an earlier analysis of some 500 of the donors, most TCR beta V segments appeared in productive rearrangements about 87% or about 30% of the time, broadly matching IMGT annotations. It was suggested by the authors that the approach could potentially be generalized to other disease states and immunological phenotypes. The presence/absence analyses assumed that sequencing depth was roughly uniform across donors, and that assumption may not be true. An association between a missense DCLRE1C variant and V-gene and J-gene trimming of TCR beta chains was found in a later genetic analysis and replicated in an independent cohort. While some public TCRs were present in many individuals, most TCR sequences turned up only very rarely across donors. Correlated functional status among segregating V segments might reflect linkage disequilibrium, but an unknown experimental factor could not be ruled out. A later analysis associated 15,000 to 20,000 TCR beta sequences with specific HLA alleles at a false discovery rate of 0.05. A cluster of highly shared sequence variants was judged likely to be a technical artifact of the sequencing pipeline. CMV serostatus was the only immune exposure information available for the cohort. The classifier was reported to diagnose cytomegalovirus status with high specificity and sensitivity in both the original and validation cohorts. The study gave a list of over 150 TCR beta chains associated with cytomegalovirus. In a later analysis, HLA-associated TCR beta chains showed more clonal expansion and lower generation probabilities than non-associated chains that were equally common. A later analysis found that most CMV-associated TCR beta chains appeared HLA-restricted, with HLA associations seemingly driven largely by CMV exposure. A further reported finding was that TCR beta sequences accurately predicted the HLA-A and HLA-B alleles for most subjects in the first cohort. This cohort had only TCR beta chains sequenced, and the lack of alpha or paired-chain data limited which features could be detected. Because the 87-base-pair reads could not distinguish some IMGT-functional V segments, including TRBV6-2 and TRBV6-3, those segments were excluded. A few of the identified cytomegalovirus-associated TCR beta chains were confirmed in vitro to be specific for cytomegalovirus antigens. Over 15 rarely observed V segments, including chromosome 9 orphons, were excluded from the earlier analysis of several hundred of the donors because counts were too low. Compared with the roughly 710-donor mean, donors in an Asian-associated ancestry cluster had fewer N-insertions in productive TCRs, according to a later genetic analysis. In a later analysis, several top co-occurrence clusters were reported to appear linked to parvovirus B19, influenza, CMV and Epstein-Barr virus. According to a later analysis, TCR association rates differed among HLA loci, with DRB1 alleles showing the most associated TCRs and HLA-C alleles showing the fewest. Strong co-occurrence of HLA alleles, especially DR and DQ, made assigning TCR associations to individual alleles difficult. Because HLA typing was unavailable for some donors at each locus, only the typed subset was used in association tests.

The chain uses TRBV4-2 and TRBJ1-2, and 7 bases in between align with TRBD1. This TCR was sampled from a girl aged 2 to 10 in good health and CMV-seropositive. The specimen sequenced was PBMCs. The nucleotide sequence is given as TGTGCCAGCAGCCAAGGCCTAGGGGGCAGCTATGGCTACACCTTC. It specifies CASSQGLGGSYGYTF.